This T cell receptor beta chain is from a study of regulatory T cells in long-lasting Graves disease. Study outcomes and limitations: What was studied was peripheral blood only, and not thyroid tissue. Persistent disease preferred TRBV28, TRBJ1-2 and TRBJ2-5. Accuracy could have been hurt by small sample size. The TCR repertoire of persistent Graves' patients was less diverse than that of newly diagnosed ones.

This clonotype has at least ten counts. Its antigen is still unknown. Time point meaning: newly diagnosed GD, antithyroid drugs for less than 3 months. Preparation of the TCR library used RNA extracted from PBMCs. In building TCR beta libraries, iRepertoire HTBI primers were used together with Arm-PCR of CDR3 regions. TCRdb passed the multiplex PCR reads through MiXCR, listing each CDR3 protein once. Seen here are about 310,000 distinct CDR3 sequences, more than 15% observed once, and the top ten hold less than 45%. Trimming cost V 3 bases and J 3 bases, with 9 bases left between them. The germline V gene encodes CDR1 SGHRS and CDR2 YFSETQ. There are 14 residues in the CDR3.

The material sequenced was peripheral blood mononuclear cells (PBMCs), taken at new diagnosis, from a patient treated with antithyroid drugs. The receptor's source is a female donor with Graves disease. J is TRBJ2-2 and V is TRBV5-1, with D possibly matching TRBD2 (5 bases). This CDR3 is CASSSDGDTGELFF. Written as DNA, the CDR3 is TGCGCCAGCAGCTCGGACGGGGACACCGGGGAGCTGTTTTTT.